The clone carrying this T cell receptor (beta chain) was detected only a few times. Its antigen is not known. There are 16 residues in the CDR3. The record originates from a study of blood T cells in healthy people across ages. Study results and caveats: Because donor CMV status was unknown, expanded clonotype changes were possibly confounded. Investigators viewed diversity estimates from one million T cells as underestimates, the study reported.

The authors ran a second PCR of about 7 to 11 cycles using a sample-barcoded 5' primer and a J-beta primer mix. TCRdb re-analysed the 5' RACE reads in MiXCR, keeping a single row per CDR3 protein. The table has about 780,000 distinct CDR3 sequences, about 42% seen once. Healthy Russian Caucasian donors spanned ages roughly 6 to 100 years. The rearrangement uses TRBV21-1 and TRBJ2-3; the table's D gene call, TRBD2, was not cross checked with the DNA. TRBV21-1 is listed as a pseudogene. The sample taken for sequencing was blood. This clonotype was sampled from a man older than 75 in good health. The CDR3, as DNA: TGTGCCAGCATCCCCTCCGGGACTAGAATAACAGATACGCAGTATTTT. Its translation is CASIPSGTRITDTQYF.